This entry lists 25 T cell receptor beta chains sequenced from one sample in a study of shared clonotypes between healthy human individuals. Sequencing used immunoSEQ multiplex PCR; TCRdb keeps in-frame clones, though not all of them. This sample has roughly 2.2 million clones; approximately 95% occur once, and the top ten carry roughly 0.36%. The specimen was naive CD4+ T cells from PBMCs. Regarding subset: CD45RA+ positively selected. These receptors originate from a man aged 18-30 years in good health. Some clones in this sample may be carry-over from other donors' samples.

The V and J genes are TRBV6-6 and TRBJ2-2, with D possibly TRBD2 on 6 matching bases. V was trimmed by 6 bases and J by 7 bases, leaving 9 bases between them. The CDR3 has 12 residues. Germline lookup yields CDR1 MNHNY and CDR2 SVGAGI (reference sequence). The CDR3 bases are TGTGCCAGCAGCTGGGGGGTCGGGGAGCTGTTTTTT. Translated, it gives CASSWGVGELFF.

DNA of the CDR3: TGTGCCAGCTCAAGCTCACAAGCTACGCCGCAGTACTTC. It codes for CASSSSQATPQYF. The chain uses TRBV25-1 and TRBJ2-7; unclear D gene. This CDR3 is 13 amino acids long. V lost 8 bases and J 9 bases, leaving 20 bases between the germline ends. Per germline, CDR1 MGHDK and CDR2 SYGVNS.

The chain employs TRBV28 and TRBJ1-1; the D is unclear. In germline, CDR1 is MDHEN, CDR2 SYDVKM. The CDR3 has 15 residues. V lost 8 bases and J lost 2, with 18 bases in between. The chain's CDR3 is CASLRVQKTNTEAFF. CDR3 coding DNA: TGTGCCAGCCTCCGGGTTCAAAAGACCAACACTGAAGCTTTCTTT. Together with reference TRBV28 and TRBJ1-1, the CDR3 gives the full variable domain: DVKVTQSSRYLVKRTGEKVFLECVQDMDHENMFWYRQDPGLGLRLIYFSYDVKMKEKGDIPEGYSVSREKKERFSLILESASTNQTSMYLCASLRVQKTNTEAFFGQGTRLTVV.

The V call is TRBV21-1, the J call TRBJ2-3. TRBV21-1 is a documented pseudogene. CDR3 length equals 11 residues. The CDR3 DNA reads as TGTGCCAGCCTCGGACCAGATACGCAGTATTTT. Amino acid sequence: CASLGPDTQYF.

The chain joins TRBV5-1 to TRBJ1-1; 7 bases match TRBD1. The CDR3 has 13 residues. V lost 7 bases to trimming and J lost 8 bases; unmatched junction nucleotides: 11. Germline-derived CDR1 and CDR2 are SGHRS and YFSETQ. The chain's CDR3 is CASHQEGASEAFF. In DNA form, the CDR3 reads TGCGCCAGCCACCAGGAGGGGGCTTCGGAAGCTTTCTTT. The whole variable domain, remainder taken from reference TRBV5-1 and TRBJ1-1, is KAGVTQTPRYLIKTRGQQVTLSCSPISGHRSVSWYQQTPGQGLQFLFEYFSETQRNKGNFPGRFSGRQFSNSRSEMNVSTLELGDSALYLCASHQEGASEAFFGQGTRLTVV.

The table lists this clone with a count of one. The rearrangement links TRBV28 to TRBJ2-2, with D possibly TRBD2 on 5 matching bases. V dropped 3 bases and J dropped 4 bases, with 18 bases sitting between them. The CDR3 has 17 residues. CDR1 MDHEN and CDR2 SYDVKM come from the germline V gene. CDR3 region: CASSFVRLASGTGELFF. The CDR3, as DNA: TGTGCCAGCAGTTTTGTCCGGTTAGCGTCGGGCACCGGGGAGCTGTTTTTT.

The rearrangement uses TRBV5-1 and TRBJ2-2; TRBD1 agrees at 7 bases. V lost 0 bases to trimming and J lost 3 bases; unmatched junction nucleotides: 2. This CDR3 is 15 amino acids long. The V gene's germline CDR1 is SGHRS and CDR2 YFSETQ. The DNA of the CDR3 is TGCGCCAGCAGCTTGGCGACAGGGTACACCGGGGAGCTGTTTTTT. Translated: CASSLATGYTGELFF.

The chain uses TRBV21-1 and TRBJ2-1; TRBD1, the D gene given by the table, was not confirmed from the DNA. TRBV21-1 represents a pseudogene. This CDR3 comprises 10 residues. The CDR3 spells CAQGHNEQFF. CDR3 coding DNA: TGTGCACAGGGTCACAATGAGCAGTTCTTC.

This clone was seen just once. The genes are TRBV5-1 and TRBJ1-2; 7 bases line up with TRBD1. The CDR3 covers 16 residues. Trimming removed 4 bases from V and 2 bases from J; junction bases left unmatched: 11. Per the germline V gene, CDR1 is SGHRS and CDR2 is YFSETQ. CDR3: CASSLSTGQSNYGYTF. CDR3 nucleotides: TGCGCCAGCAGCCTATCCACGGGACAGTCGAACTATGGCTACACCTTC.

The chain has TRBV29-1 and TRBJ2-1, with D maybe TRBD1 (6 bases). The CDR3 sequence is 17 residues long. Germline CDR1 SQVTM, CDR2 ANQGSEA. Trimming removed 4 bases at V and 0 bases at J, with 19 bases between. CDR3 sequence reads: CSVGGTGTTSSYNEQFF. CDR3 bases: TGCAGCGTTGGGGGAACCGGGACAACGAGCTCCTACAATGAGCAGTTCTTC.

The CDR3 region has the DNA TGTGCCAGCACCGCGTCTAGCGGGTTCTACAATGAGCAGTTCTTC. Translating it yields CASTASSGFYNEQFF. The chain has TRBV7-9 and TRBJ2-1, with TRBD2 matching 8 bases. Germline values: CDR1 SEHNR, CDR2 FQNEAQ (reference sequence). This CDR3 contains 15 residues. J was trimmed by 3 bases and V by 7 bases; bases with no gene match: 8. Using reference TRBV7-9 and TRBJ2-1 for the parts outside the CDR3, the full variable domain is DTGVSQNPRHKITKRGQNVTFRCDPISEHNRLYWYRQTLGQGPEFLTYFQNEAQLEKSRLLSDRFSAERPKGSFSTLEIQRTEQGDSAMYLCASTASSGFYNEQFFGPGTRLTVL.

Details on this clone: The identical CDR3 is also encoded by other nucleotide sequences in the sample. CDR3 DNA sequence: TGTGCCAGCAGCTTGGGACAGATGAACACTGAAGCTTTCTTT. It codes for CASSLGQMNTEAFF. This chain links TRBV7-2 with TRBJ1-1; TRBD1 agrees at 7 bases. The CDR3 spans 14 residues. V lost 3 bases and J lost 0; bases outside the gene matches: 1. Germline CDR1 reads SGHTA; CDR2 reads FQGNSA.

In regard to this clone: This sample also contains other DNA sequences that code for the same CDR3. This sequence joins TRBV27 and TRBJ1-2; the match to TRBD1 covers 10 bases. The junction had 3 bases not matched to a gene; V was cut back by 3 bases and J by 8 bases. This CDR3 contains 13 residues. Germline CDR1 MNHEY, CDR2 SMNVEV (reference sequence). CDR3 bases: TGTGCCAGCAGTTTCGGGACAGGGGCGGGCTACACCTTC. This gives the protein CASSFGTGAGYTF.

On this clone: The same CDR3 arises from other DNA sequences in this sample as well. The rearrangement links TRBV15 to TRBJ1-5; no definite D call. With 2 bases removed from V and 4 bases from J, the gap between germline ends came to 3 bases. Germline-derived CDR1 and CDR2 are LNHNV and YYDKDF (reference sequence). The length of the CDR3 is 12 residues. CDR3 region: CATSRPNQPQHF. CDR3 DNA: TGTGCCACCAGCAGACCTAATCAGCCCCAGCATTTT.

Details on this clone: Within the sample, other DNA sequences also encode this same CDR3. The chain recombines TRBV6-5 with TRBJ1-5; TRBD1 aligns across 8 bases. The V gene end was trimmed by 0 bases and the J gene end by 4 bases; junction bases not matched to a gene: 2. The CDR3 covers 15 residues. Germline CDR1 is MNHEY and CDR2 is SVGAGI. DNA for the CDR3: TGTGCCAGCAGTTACTCGGGGACAGGAAATCAGCCCCAGCATTTT. Translation: CASSYSGTGNQPQHF.

The V and J genes are TRBV9 and TRBJ2-5; 14 bases fit TRBD2. The germline V gene encodes CDR1 SGDLS and CDR2 YYNGEE. This CDR3 spans 16 amino acids. Unmatched junction bases numbered 1, after V lost 0 bases and J lost 3 bases. This CDR3 is CASSVGTSGRKETQYF. In DNA form, the CDR3 reads TGTGCCAGCAGCGTAGGGACTAGCGGGAGGAAAGAGACCCAGTACTTC. Drawing the rest from reference TRBV9 and TRBJ2-5, the complete variable domain is DSGVTQTPKHLITATGQRVTLRCSPRSGDLSVYWYQQSLDQGLQFLIQYYNGEERAKGNILERFSAQQFPDLHSELNLSSLELGDSALYFCASSVGTSGRKETQYFGPGTRLLVL.

The chain couples TRBV11-2 to TRBJ1-2; D is undetermined. This CDR3 spans 15 amino acids. The V end lost 8 bases, the J end lost 2 bases, and 18 bases lay between the germline ends. Germline values: CDR1 SGHAT, CDR2 FQNNGV. In nucleotides, the CDR3 is TGTGCCAGCGATAATCTGAGAGGGCCGAACTATGGCTACACCTTC. Protein: CASDNLRGPNYGYTF.

This chain uses TRBV5-4 with TRBJ1-1, with 7 positions matching TRBD1. This CDR3 contains 15 residues. With 4 bases clipped from V and 6 bases from J, the junction kept 12 bases outside the gene matches. Germline V gives CDR1 SGHNT, CDR2 YYREEE (reference sequence). In DNA form, the CDR3 reads TGTGCCAGCAGCGGGACCCAGGGGGGCGCGGCTGAAGCTTTCTTT. This sequence encodes CASSGTQGGAAEAFF.

This clone was counted at least ten times. This sample also contains other DNA sequences that code for the same CDR3. The V and J genes are TRBV6-5 and TRBJ1-5; possible D gene TRBD1, 5 bases. The ends were cut back, 0 bases at V and 7 bases at J, with 10 bases in the middle. CDR3 length: 14 amino acids. CDR1 and CDR2 from the germline V gene are MNHEY and SVGAGI. The CDR3 DNA sequence: TGTGCCAGCAGTTACTCGGGGCGTGGGCAGCCCCAGCATTTT. Its translation: CASSYSGRGQPQHF.

The gene calls are TRBV27 and TRBJ2-4, with D perhaps matching TRBD2 (5 bases). Trimming shortened V by 1 base and J by 2 bases, and 18 bases separated the two germline ends. The CDR3 loop spans 18 amino acids. Germline V gene sequence: CDR1 MNHEY, CDR2 SMNVEV (reference sequence). CDR3 residues: CASSLFSPVTGTKNIQYF. DNA for the CDR3: TGTGCCAGCAGTTTATTCTCCCCCGTGACGGGAACCAAAAACATTCAGTACTTC.

This rearrangement joins TRBV11-2 to TRBJ2-3, with 9 nucleotides matching TRBD2. Germline values: CDR1 SGHAT, CDR2 FQNNGV. The CDR3 runs to 14 residues. Trimming at V came to 1 base and at J to 7 bases, leaving 3 bases not matched to a gene. The CDR3 DNA reads as TGTGCCAGCAGCTTAGGGCTAGCGGGAAATACGCAGTATTTT. Translating gives CASSLGLAGNTQYF. The whole variable domain, remainder taken from reference TRBV11-2 and TRBJ2-3, is EAGVAQSPRYKIIEKRQSVAFWCNPISGHATLYWYQQILGQGPKLLIQFQNNGVVDDSQLPKDRFSAERLKGVDSTLKIQPAKLEDSAVYLCASSLGLAGNTQYFGPGTRLTVL.

The chain has TRBV6-1 and TRBJ2-6; 7 bases match TRBD2. Germline CDR1 MNHNS, CDR2 SASEGT. CDR3 size: 15 residues. Trimming took 5 bases from V and 2 from J; bases not matched to a gene: 3. CDR3 in amino acids: CASSSGGAGANVLTF. CDR3 nucleotide sequence: TGTGCCAGCAGTTCGGGGGGAGCTGGGGCCAACGTCCTGACTTTC.

The chain couples TRBV7-2 to TRBJ2-3, with 10 bases lining up with TRBD1. This CDR3 has 16 amino acids. The J segment lost 4 bases and the V segment lost 5 bases, leaving 9 bases of the junction unmatched. The germline gives CDR1 SGHTA, CDR2 FQGNSA. The CDR3 bases are TGTGCCAGCAGCCCAAATGCGGGACAGGGGTCAGATACGCAGTATTTT. It codes for CASSPNAGQGSDTQYF. The complete variable domain, with remaining parts taken from reference TRBV7-2 and TRBJ2-3, reads GAGVSQSPSNKVTEKGKDVELRCDPISGHTALYWYRQSLGQGLEFLIYFQGNSAPDKSGLPSDRFSAERTGGSVSTLTIQRTQQEDSAVYLCASSPNAGQGSDTQYFGPGTRLTVL.

CDR3 loop: CASSLFIGSGYTF. CDR3 nucleotide sequence: TGTGCCAGCAGCCTCTTCATAGGGTCTGGCTACACCTTC. The chain uses TRBV14 and TRBJ1-2; D is undetermined. Germline V gene data show CDR1 as SGHDN and CDR2 as FVKESK. V was trimmed by 4 bases and J by 7 bases, leaving 13 bases between them. This CDR3 contains 13 residues.

CDR3 sequence reads: CASSLIGGRDTEAFF. In DNA form, the CDR3 reads TGCGCCAGCAGCTTGATTGGGGGGCGGGACACTGAAGCTTTCTTT. The J gene is TRBJ1-1, the V gene TRBV5-1; possible D gene TRBD1, 6 bases. The V and J ends lost 1 base and 3 bases respectively, with 13 bases between them. Germline CDR1 reads SGHRS; CDR2 reads YFSETQ. This CDR3 has 15 residues.